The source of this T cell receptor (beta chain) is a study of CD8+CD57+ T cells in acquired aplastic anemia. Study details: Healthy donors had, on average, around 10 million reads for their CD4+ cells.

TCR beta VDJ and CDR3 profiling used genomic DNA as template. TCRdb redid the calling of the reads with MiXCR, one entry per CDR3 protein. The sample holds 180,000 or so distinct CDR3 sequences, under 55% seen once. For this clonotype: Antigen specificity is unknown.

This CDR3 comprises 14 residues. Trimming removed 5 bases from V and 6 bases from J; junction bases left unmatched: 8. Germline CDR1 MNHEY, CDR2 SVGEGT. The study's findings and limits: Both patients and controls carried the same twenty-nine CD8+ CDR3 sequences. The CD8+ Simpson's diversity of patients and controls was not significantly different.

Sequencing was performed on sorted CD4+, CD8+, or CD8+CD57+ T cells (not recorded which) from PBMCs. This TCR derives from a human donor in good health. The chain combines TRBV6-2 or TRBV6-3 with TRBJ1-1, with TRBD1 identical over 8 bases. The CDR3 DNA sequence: TGTGCCAGCAGTGACGGACAGGGAAAAGCTGAAGCTTTCTTT. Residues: CASSDGQGKAEAFF.